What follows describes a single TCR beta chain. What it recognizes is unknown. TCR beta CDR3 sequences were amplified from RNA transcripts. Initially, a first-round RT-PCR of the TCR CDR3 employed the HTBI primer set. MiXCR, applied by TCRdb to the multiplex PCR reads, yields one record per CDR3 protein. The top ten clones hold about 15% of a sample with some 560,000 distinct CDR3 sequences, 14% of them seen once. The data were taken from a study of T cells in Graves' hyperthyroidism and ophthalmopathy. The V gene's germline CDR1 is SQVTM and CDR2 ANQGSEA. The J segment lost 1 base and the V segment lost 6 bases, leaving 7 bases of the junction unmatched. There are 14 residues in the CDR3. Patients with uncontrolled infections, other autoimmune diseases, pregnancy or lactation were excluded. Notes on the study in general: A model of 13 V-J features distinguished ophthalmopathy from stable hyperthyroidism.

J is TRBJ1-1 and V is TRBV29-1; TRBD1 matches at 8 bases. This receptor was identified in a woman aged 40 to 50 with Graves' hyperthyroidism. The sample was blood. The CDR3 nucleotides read TGCAGCGTCGGACAGGGTTGGGGGAACACTGAAGCTTTCTTT. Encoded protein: CSVGQGWGNTEAFF.